Each of the 15 T cell receptor beta chains below was sequenced from the same sample in a study of T cell responses to AZD1222 COVID-19 vaccine. Generated by immunoSEQ multiplex PCR, the TCRdb table keeps only in-frame clones and is missing some. The sample carries about 90,000 clones, 88% recorded once. The source was peripheral blood, collected 28 days after the second AZD1222 dose. Receptors were obtained from an adult who received the AZD1222 COVID-19 vaccine.

The chain employs TRBV4-3 and TRBJ1-2, with D unclear. This CDR3 is built from 13 residues. Trimming left V 0 bases short and J 7 bases short, with 9 bases between. Germline CDR1 and CDR2: LGHNA and YSLEER. CDR3 in amino acids: CASSQDGRIGYTF. The CDR3 nucleotides are TGCGCCAGCAGCCAAGATGGACGCATTGGCTACACCTTC.

The CDR3 region is CASSLDGNTGELFF. As DNA, the CDR3 is TGTGCCAGCAGCTTAGACGGGAACACCGGGGAGCTGTTTTTT. The chain is built from TRBV7-2 and TRBJ2-2; no clear D gene. This CDR3 is 14 amino acids long. Germline V CDR1 and CDR2: SGHTA, FQGNSA. V shed 1 base and J shed 1 base, with 4 bases lying between them.

This clone was seen once. This chain joins TRBV5-4 and TRBJ1-2; perhaps TRBD1 as D (6 bases). The CDR3 loop spans 13 amino acids. Trimming took 0 bases from V and 8 from J, leaving 11 bases between them. Germline-derived CDR1 and CDR2 are SGHNT and YYREEE (reference sequence). DNA of the CDR3: TGTGCCAGCAGCTTGGAAGGGGGTCTGGGCTACACCTTC. Protein: CASSLEGGLGYTF. Variable domain in full (rest from reference TRBV5-4 and TRBJ1-2): ETGVTQSPTHLIKTRGQQVTLRCSSQSGHNTVSWYQQALGQGPQFIFQYYREEENGRGNFPPRFSGLQFPNYSSELNVNALELDDSALYLCASSLEGGLGYTFGSGTRLTVV.

V and J are TRBV6-5 and TRBJ2-7; D call uncertain. The V end was cut by 2 bases, the J end by 1 base, with 9 bases between. Germline V gene sequence: CDR1 MNHEY, CDR2 SVGAGI. This CDR3 region has 14 residues. Here the CDR3 DNA reads TGTGCCAGCAGTTACGGTCAGGATTCCTACGAGCAGTACTTC. This codes for CASSYGQDSYEQYF.

This clone is a singleton in its sample. V and J are TRBV5-1 and TRBJ2-2; D may correspond to TRBD1 or TRBD2 (6 bases each). The germline V gene has CDR1 SGHRS and CDR2 YFSETQ. This CDR3 is built from 16 residues. Deletions cut 4 bases from V and 6 bases from J, with 19 bases between. CDR3 in DNA: TGCGCCAGCAGCCTCGAGGTGGGGGGCCTCGCCGGGGAGCTGTTTTTT. It encodes CASSLEVGGLAGELFF.

This sequence joins TRBV28 and TRBJ1-4, with 9 nucleotides matching TRBD1. There are 15 residues in the CDR3. Germline lookup yields CDR1 MDHEN and CDR2 SYDVKM. V was clipped by 5 bases and J by 7 bases; unmatched bases: 8. The CDR3 nucleotides are TGTGCCAGCAGTCCTCCGGACAGGGGAGGTGAAAAACTGTTTTTT. This sequence encodes CASSPPDRGGEKLFF.

J is TRBJ2-7 and V is TRBV18; the D gene is possibly TRBD1 (5 bases). This CDR3 is 13 amino acids long. V dropped 0 bases and J dropped 3 bases, with 6 bases sitting between them. The V gene's germline CDR1 is KGHSH and CDR2 LQKENI. The CDR3 region has the DNA TGTGCCAGCTCACCACCAGGGGTCTACGAGCAGTACTTC. It translates to CASSPPGVYEQYF.

The chain recombines TRBV19 with TRBJ2-5; D is possibly TRBD1 or TRBD2 (7 bases each). The V gene's germline CDR1 is LNHDA and CDR2 SQIVND (reference sequence). The CDR3 is 16 residues long. V was shortened by 5 bases and J by 3 bases, with 19 bases between the two germline ends. The CDR3 region has the DNA TGTGCCAGTAGTCCGTATACCAGGGGGGGAAAAGAGACCCAGTACTTC. This encodes CASSPYTRGGKETQYF.

This clone was counted a single time. The chain links TRBV7-9 to TRBJ2-1, with D possibly being TRBD2 (5 bases). Trimming stripped 3 bases from V and 0 bases from J, with 6 bases between. From germline, CDR1 is SEHNR and CDR2 FQNEAQ (reference sequence). This CDR3 spans 14 amino acids. The CDR3 sequence: CASSFTSSYNEQFF. The DNA of the CDR3 is TGTGCCAGCAGCTTTACTAGCTCCTACAATGAGCAGTTCTTC.

This clone was seen a few times. The V call is TRBV19, the J call TRBJ1-1; 8 bases align to TRBD1. This CDR3 is 15 amino acids long. V lost 3 bases, J lost 4 bases, and 7 bases stayed unmatched. Germline V lookup: CDR1 LNHDA, CDR2 SQIVND (reference sequence). CDR3 coding DNA: TGTGCCAGTAGTATCCCTAGACAGGGGTCCACTGAAGCTTTCTTT. Residues: CASSIPRQGSTEAFF.

This chain connects TRBV30 to TRBJ1-1, with 12 bases that match TRBD1. The CDR3 has 15 amino acids. Trimming removed 5 bases from V and 6 bases from J; junction bases left unmatched: 10. CDR1 is GTSNPN and CDR2 is SVGIG in the germline V gene (reference sequence). The CDR3 protein is CAWAIGTGGFPEAFF. DNA of the CDR3: TGTGCCTGGGCAATCGGGACAGGGGGCTTCCCTGAAGCTTTCTTT.

Points on this clone: A junction boundary mismatches the germline segment, possibly from a read error. The rearrangement uses TRBV13 and TRBJ1-6; 9 nucleotides match TRBD1. CDR1 and CDR2 (germline): PRHDT, FYEKMQ (reference sequence). The CDR3 has 15 amino acids. The CDR3 sequence: CASSLGQGSDSPLHF. In DNA, the CDR3 is TGTGCCAGCAGCCTAGGACAGGGGAGTGATTCACCCCTCCACTTT.

This chain uses TRBV19 with TRBJ2-7, with no clear D. Germline CDR1 and CDR2: LNHDA and SQIVND (reference sequence). V was shortened by 3 bases and J by 8 bases, with 14 bases between the two germline ends. This CDR3 has 13 residues. CDR3 amino acids: CASSMVSKEKQYF. Here the CDR3 DNA reads TGTGCCAGTAGTATGGTGAGCAAGGAGAAGCAGTACTTC.

CDR3 DNA sequence: TGTGCCAGCAGTGCCTTTGGGGGGCCAGGGGACACCGGGGAGCTGTTTTTT. Translation gives CASSAFGGPGDTGELFF. V is TRBV6-1 and J is TRBJ2-2; possibly TRBD1 or TRBD2 for D (6 bases each). Germline V gene sequence: CDR1 MNHNS, CDR2 SASEGT. CDR3 length: 17 residues. The V gene lost 4 bases and the J gene lost 3 bases, with 18 bases spanning the gap.

This clone was recorded once. This chain uses TRBV6-5 with TRBJ2-2; D remains unclear. CDR1 and CDR2 (germline): MNHEY, SVGAGI. This CDR3 is 11 amino acids long. This CDR3 reads CASRLSGELFF. CDR3 DNA sequence: TGTGCAAGCCGGCTGTCCGGGGAGCTGTTTTTT.